A single T cell receptor (beta chain) is shown here with its context. This entry is derived from a study of blood T cells in healthy people across ages. Germline assignment: CDR1 SGHRS and CDR2 YFSETQ. The CDR3 is 16 amino acids. Deletions cut 3 bases from V and 0 bases from J, with 14 bases between. Sample-barcoded 5' priming and a J-beta primer mix drove a second PCR of about 6 to 12 cycles. TCRdb re-called the 5' RACE reads through MiXCR, storing one row per CDR3 protein. The table shows 1.5 million to 2 million distinct CDR3 sequences, with roughly 28% occurring only once. The authors isolated at least 7 million PBMCs per sample.

Sequencing was done on a sample of blood. This TCR was recovered from a woman under 40 in good health. This chain connects TRBV5-1 to TRBJ2-3; weak D call: TRBD1 (5 bases). The CDR3, as DNA: TGCGCCAGCAGCTACCTACAGGTCTTTAGCACAGATACGCAGTATTTT. Encoded protein: CASSYLQVFSTDTQYF.